This T cell receptor (beta chain) was sequenced for a study of graft-versus-host responses after intestinal transplantation. Looking at the study overall: Recipients were all induced with anti-thymocyte globulin, then given tacrolimus and steroids for 3 to 4 years.

On this clone itself: Its specificity is not known.

The germline V gene has CDR1 SGHDT and CDR2 YYEEEE. This CDR3 comprises 15 residues. V lost 0 bases and J lost 4; bases outside the gene matches: 6. TCRdb's copy holds only in-frame clones and misses some; the assay was immunoSEQ multiplex PCR. The data show about 110,000 clones, roughly 95% seen once. Overall study results and limits: Graft-versus-host to host-versus-graft clonal ratios in allografts were high in patients with graft-donor T cell macrochimerism.

This TCR derives from a human donor who received an intestinal transplant. The chain links TRBV5-6 to TRBJ2-5, with TRBD2 identical over 7 bases. Sequences were derived from unstimulated CD8+ T cells sorted from spleen or lymph node cells, sampled before intestinal transplant. The CDR3 nucleotides read TGTGCCAGCAGCTTGGTGGCGGGAGTCAGAGAGACCCAGTACTTC. Its translation: CASSLVAGVRETQYF.